The source of this T cell receptor (beta chain) is a study of early stage breast cancer tumors. Study-level information: Among about twelve ER+/PR+/HER2- tumors, eight were ductal, four lobular. Study-wide findings and caveats: Commonly generated sequences made up most enriched TCRB sequences shared between patients.

This clone was seen a few times. Its antigen is unknown. This CDR3 is 14 amino acids long. Germline V gene lookup returns CDR1 SNHLY and CDR2 FYNNEI. V was clipped by 2 bases and J by 5 bases, with 10 bases between them. Blood replicates held 0.5 ug DNA, tumor or normal breast about 1.5 ug, two each. Sequenced by immunoSEQ multiplex PCR; TCRdb stores in-frame clones only, minus some. The table has under 45,000 clones, over 70% seen once. The sample was blood. The receptor comes from a person between 55 and 69 years old with breast cancer. The rearrangement uses TRBV2 and TRBJ1-5, with D unresolved. For the CDR3, the DNA is TGTGCCAGCAGTGAATTTAGAGGGTATCAGCCCCAGCATTTT. Translating it yields CASSEFRGYQPQHF.